One sample yielded the 8 T cell receptor beta chains listed below, sequenced in a study of T-cell memory formation after mild COVID-19. One entry per CDR3 protein results from TCRdb running MiXCR on the 5' RACE reads. The repertoire has hundreds of thousands of distinct CDR3 sequences, more than 15% of them found once; the top ten carry approximately 12%. The sequenced sample consisted of PBMCs or a T cell subset sorted from them (not recorded which). The receptors were sampled from an adult woman who had mild COVID-19 (a few samples of this study predate the infection). Cell type and time point are not known.

The chain links TRBV20-1 to TRBJ2-5; the D gene is possibly TRBD2 (5 bases). The CDR3 runs 13 residues. V was cut by 6 bases and J by 4 bases, with 15 bases left in between. Germline loops: CDR1 DFQATT, CDR2 SNEGSKA (reference sequence). CDR3 bases: TGCAGTGCGCCTTACCCAGCGGCAGAGACCCAGTACTTC. It codes for CSAPYPAAETQYF.

The chain is built from TRBV28 and TRBJ1-2, with 9 bases matching TRBD1. The J segment lost 5 bases and the V segment lost 2 bases, leaving 6 bases of the junction unmatched. The CDR3 is 15 residues long. The germline V gene has CDR1 MDHEN and CDR2 SYDVKM. CDR3 DNA: TGTGCCAGCAGTTTAGCCCCGGGACAGGGTTATGGCTACACCTTC. Translating it yields CASSLAPGQGYGYTF.

The chain joins TRBV20-1 to TRBJ2-3; 10 bases align to TRBD2. The CDR3 is 13 amino acids. The V gene end was trimmed by 0 bases and the J gene end by 9 bases; junction bases not matched to a gene: 3. CDR1 and CDR2 from the germline V gene are DFQATT and SNEGSKA (reference sequence). The CDR3 loop is CSARELAGVTQYF. In DNA, the CDR3 is TGCAGTGCTAGAGAGCTAGCGGGAGTGACGCAGTATTTT.

To note about this clonotype: Compared with germline, one end of the junction differs, possibly owing to a read error. The chain uses TRBV27 and TRBJ1-1; no firm D call. Germline V CDR1 and CDR2: MNHEY, SMNVEV (reference sequence). This CDR3 contains 13 residues. The CDR3 here is CASSPPGLTGAFF. In DNA, the CDR3 is TGTGCCAGCAGTCCCCCAGGACTTACTGGAGCTTTCTTT.

This clonotype turned up a few times. This sequence joins TRBV12-3 or TRBV12-4 and TRBJ1-1; no definite D call. Trimming took 3 bases from V and 1 from J, leaving 15 bases between them. CDR3 size: 16 residues. Written as DNA, the CDR3 is TGTGCCAGCAGTTTGGGTTCTATGATCCGGAACACTGAAGCTTTCTTT. Its protein is CASSLGSMIRNTEAFF.

The gene calls are TRBV7-2 and TRBJ2-5; 10 nucleotides match TRBD2. Losses at the gene ends were 2 bases for V and 2 bases for J; bases not matched to a gene: 5. The germline gives CDR1 SGHTA, CDR2 FQGNSA. CDR3 size: 16 residues. Here the CDR3 DNA reads TGTGCCAGCAGCTTACGGGCTAGCGGGGGACAAGAGACCCAGTACTTC. It translates to CASSLRASGGQETQYF.

The CDR3 protein is CSGLSRPNEKLFF. The CDR3 region has the DNA TGCAGCGGTCTCTCCAGACCGAATGAAAAACTGTTTTTT. The V call is TRBV29-1, the J call TRBJ1-4; D ambiguous. Trimming left V 7 bases short and J 5 bases short, with 14 bases between. This CDR3 region has 13 residues. CDR1 and CDR2 (germline): SQVTM, ANQGSEA.

This clonotype was observed a few times. The genes are TRBV25-1 and TRBJ1-4; 9 nucleotides agree with TRBD1. CDR1 is MGHDK, CDR2 SYGVNS, per germline. The V gene end was trimmed by 6 bases and the J gene end by 6 bases; junction bases not matched to a gene: 8. This CDR3 has 15 amino acids. The CDR3 sequence: CASRGRQGVDEKLFF. CDR3 bases: TGTGCCAGCAGGGGTAGACAGGGGGTGGATGAAAAACTGTTTTTT.